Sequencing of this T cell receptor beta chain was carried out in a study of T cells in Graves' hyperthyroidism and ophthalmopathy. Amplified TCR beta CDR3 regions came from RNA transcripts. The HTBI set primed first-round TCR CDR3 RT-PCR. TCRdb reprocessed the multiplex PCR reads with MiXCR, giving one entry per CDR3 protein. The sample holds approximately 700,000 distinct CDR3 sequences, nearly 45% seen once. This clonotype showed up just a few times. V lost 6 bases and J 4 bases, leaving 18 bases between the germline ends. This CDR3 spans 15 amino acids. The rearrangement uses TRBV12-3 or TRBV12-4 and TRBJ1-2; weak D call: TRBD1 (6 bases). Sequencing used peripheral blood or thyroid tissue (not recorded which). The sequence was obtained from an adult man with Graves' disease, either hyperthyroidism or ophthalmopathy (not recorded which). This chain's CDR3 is CASSPGRGAGYGYTF. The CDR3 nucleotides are TGTGCCAGCAGCCCCGGACGGGGGGCAGGCTATGGCTACACCTTC.